This T cell receptor (beta chain) was documented in a study of blood T cell repertoires in COVID-19. Overall study context: Acute and convalescent COVID-19 specimens originated in the United States, Italy and Spain.

Per the original data handling: Estimated nucleated cell counts came from reference gene primer amplification. Clones were sequenced by immunoSEQ multiplex PCR, and TCRdb holds only the in-frame ones, with some missing. V, J and clone size are those of that table, while D and trimming were read from the DNA. The sample records 250,000 to 300,000 clones, roughly nine tenths being singletons. The ends lost 3 bases at V and 7 bases at J; junction bases unmatched: 6. From germline, CDR1 is ENHRY and CDR2 SYGVKD. This CDR3 has 15 amino acids. In terms of age and location, participants ranged from about 18 to 95 years and lived in roughly 22 US areas. Researchers sorted participants into cohorts using their self-reported clinical history.

The source of this sequence is a human donor in a cohort exposed to, infected with or recovered from COVID-19 (not recorded which). The donor label of this sample is uncertain. This chain connects TRBV10-3 to TRBJ1-6; 7 positions agree with TRBD1. Sequencing was done on a sample of PBMCs or T cells enriched from blood (not recorded which). CDR3 bases: TGTGCCATCAGTGAAGAGACAGGGAACAATTCACCCCTCCACTTT. This encodes CAISEETGNNSPLHF.